Included here is one TCR beta chain sequence, with context. Its antigen is unknown. This record belongs to a study of cytomegalovirus exposure and HLA in healthy donors. Study at large: Drawn from HLA-typed donors, 65 million to 100 million unique TCRs were held in an early data release. Overall study findings and caveats: Fewer N-insertions (relative to the 666-donor mean) were reportedly seen in an Asian-associated ancestry cluster in a later analysis.

With 4 bases removed from V and 6 bases from J, the gap between germline ends came to 19 bases. CDR3 length equals 16 residues. Germline V CDR1 and CDR2: SSHAT, FNYEAQ (reference sequence). PCR used 60 Vbeta primers and 13 Jbeta primers. Profiling relied on immunoSEQ multiplex PCR, and the TCRdb table lists in-frame clones only, not all of them. The sample consists of 150,000 to 200,000 clones, 65% to 90% of them appearing once. Sequenced: PBMCs. The sequence was obtained from a man in his fifties in good health and CMV-seropositive. The chain carries TRBV7-7 and TRBJ2-1; TRBD2 is a possible D gene (6 bases). The CDR3 protein is CASSSGPPGTLNEQFF. CDR3 nucleotides: TGTGCCAGCAGCTCCGGTCCGCCCGGGACTCTCAATGAGCAGTTCTTC.